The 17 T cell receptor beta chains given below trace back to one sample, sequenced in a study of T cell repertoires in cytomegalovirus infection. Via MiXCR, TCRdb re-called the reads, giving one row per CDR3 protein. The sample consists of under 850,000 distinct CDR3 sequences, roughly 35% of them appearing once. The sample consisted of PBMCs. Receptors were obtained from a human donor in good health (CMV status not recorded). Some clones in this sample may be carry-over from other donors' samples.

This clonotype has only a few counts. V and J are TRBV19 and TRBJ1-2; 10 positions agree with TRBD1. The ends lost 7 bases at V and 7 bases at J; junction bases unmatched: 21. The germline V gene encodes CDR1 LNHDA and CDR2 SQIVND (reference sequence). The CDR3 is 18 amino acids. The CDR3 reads CASKGLGPRQGALRGYTF. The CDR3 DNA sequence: TGTGCCAGTAAGGGGCTCGGTCCCCGACAGGGGGCCTTGCGTGGCTACACCTTC.

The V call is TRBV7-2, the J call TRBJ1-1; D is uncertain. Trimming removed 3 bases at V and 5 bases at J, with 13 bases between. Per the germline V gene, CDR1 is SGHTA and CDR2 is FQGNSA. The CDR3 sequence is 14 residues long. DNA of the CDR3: TGTGCCAGCAGCTTTGGCAGGCAAATGACTGAAGCTTTCTTT. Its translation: CASSFGRQMTEAFF.

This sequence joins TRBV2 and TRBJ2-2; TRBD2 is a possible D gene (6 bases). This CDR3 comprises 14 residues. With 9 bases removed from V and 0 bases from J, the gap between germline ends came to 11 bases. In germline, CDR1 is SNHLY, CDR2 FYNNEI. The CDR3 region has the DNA TGTGCCAGTTTAGCGGACTCGAACACCGGGGAGCTGTTTTTT. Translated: CASLADSNTGELFF.

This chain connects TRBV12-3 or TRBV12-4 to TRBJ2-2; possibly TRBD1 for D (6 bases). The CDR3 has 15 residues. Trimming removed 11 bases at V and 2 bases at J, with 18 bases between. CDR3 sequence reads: CAVKPGVSNTGELFF. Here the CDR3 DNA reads TGTGCCGTAAAACCAGGGGTGTCTAACACCGGGGAGCTGTTTTTT.

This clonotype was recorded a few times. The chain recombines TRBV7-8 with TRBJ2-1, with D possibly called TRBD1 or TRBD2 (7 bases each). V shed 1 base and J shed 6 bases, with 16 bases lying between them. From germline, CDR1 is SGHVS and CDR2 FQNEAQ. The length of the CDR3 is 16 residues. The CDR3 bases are TGTGCCAGCAGCTTAGTGGGACCAGGGGGGGTCAATGAGCAGTTCTTC. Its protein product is CASSLVGPGGVNEQFF. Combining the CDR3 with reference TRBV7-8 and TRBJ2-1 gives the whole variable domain GAGVSQSPRYKVAKRGQDVALRCDPISGHVSLFWYQQALGQGPEFLTYFQNEAQLDKSGLPSDRFFAERPEGSVSTLKIQRTQQEDSAVYLCASSLVGPGGVNEQFFGPGTRLTVL.

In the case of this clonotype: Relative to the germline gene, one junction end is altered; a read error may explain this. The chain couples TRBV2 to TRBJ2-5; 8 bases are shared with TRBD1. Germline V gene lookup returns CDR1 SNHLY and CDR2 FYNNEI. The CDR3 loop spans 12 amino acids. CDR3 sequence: CASMTGEENQYF. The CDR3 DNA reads TGTGCCAGCATGACAGGGGAGGAGAACCAGTACTTC.

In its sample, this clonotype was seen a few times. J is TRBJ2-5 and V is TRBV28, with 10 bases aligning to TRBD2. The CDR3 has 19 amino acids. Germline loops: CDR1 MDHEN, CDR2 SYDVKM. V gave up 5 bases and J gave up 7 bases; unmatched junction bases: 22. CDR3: CASSTPDFPSGSTEGTQYF. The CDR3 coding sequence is TGTGCCAGCAGTACACCCGACTTCCCTAGCGGGAGTACGGAGGGGACCCAGTACTTC.

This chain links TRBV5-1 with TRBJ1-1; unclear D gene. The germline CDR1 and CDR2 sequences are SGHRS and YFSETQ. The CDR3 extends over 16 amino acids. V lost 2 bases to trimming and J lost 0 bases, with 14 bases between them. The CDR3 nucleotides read TGCGCCAGCAGCTTTCGGGCAGCCGATATGAACACTGAAGCTTTCTTT. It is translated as CASSFRAADMNTEAFF.

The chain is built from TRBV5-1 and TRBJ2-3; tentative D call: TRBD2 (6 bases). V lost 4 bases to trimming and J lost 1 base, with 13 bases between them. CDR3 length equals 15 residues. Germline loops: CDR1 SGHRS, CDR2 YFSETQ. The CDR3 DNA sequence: TGCGCCAGCAGCCCGACCGGGACTCGCACAGATACGCAGTATTTT. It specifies CASSPTGTRTDTQYF.

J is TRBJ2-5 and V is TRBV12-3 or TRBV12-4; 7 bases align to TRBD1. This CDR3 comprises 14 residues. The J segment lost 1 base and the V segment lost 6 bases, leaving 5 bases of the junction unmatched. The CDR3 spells CASSPGGTQETQYF. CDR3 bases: TGTGCCAGCAGCCCAGGGGGTACCCAAGAGACCCAGTACTTC.

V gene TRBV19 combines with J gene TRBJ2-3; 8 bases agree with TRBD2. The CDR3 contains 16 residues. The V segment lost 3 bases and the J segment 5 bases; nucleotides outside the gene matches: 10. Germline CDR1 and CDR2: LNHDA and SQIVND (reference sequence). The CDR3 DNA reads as TGTGCCAGTAGTATCCGCGTTGAGCGGGAGCAAGATACGCAGTATTTT. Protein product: CASSIRVEREQDTQYF.

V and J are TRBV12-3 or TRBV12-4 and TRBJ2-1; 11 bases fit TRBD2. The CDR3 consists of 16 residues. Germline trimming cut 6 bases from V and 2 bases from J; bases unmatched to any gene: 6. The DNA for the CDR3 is TGTGCCAGCAGCCCGATACTAGCGGGAGCCTACAATGAGCAGTTCTTC. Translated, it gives CASSPILAGAYNEQFF.

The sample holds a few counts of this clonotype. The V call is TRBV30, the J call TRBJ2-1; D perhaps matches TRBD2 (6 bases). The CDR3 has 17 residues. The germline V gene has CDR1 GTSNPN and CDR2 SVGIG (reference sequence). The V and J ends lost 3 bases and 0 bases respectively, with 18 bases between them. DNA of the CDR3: TGTGCCTGGAGCGGTTTCGCGGGGATGAGCTCCTACAATGAGCAGTTCTTC. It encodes CAWSGFAGMSSYNEQFF.

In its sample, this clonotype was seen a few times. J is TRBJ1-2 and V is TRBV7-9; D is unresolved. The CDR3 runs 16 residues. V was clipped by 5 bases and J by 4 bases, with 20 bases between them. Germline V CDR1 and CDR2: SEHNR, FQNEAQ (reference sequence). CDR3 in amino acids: CASSPKAFGDGYGYTF. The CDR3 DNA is TGTGCCAGCAGCCCGAAGGCTTTCGGAGATGGCTATGGCTACACCTTC.

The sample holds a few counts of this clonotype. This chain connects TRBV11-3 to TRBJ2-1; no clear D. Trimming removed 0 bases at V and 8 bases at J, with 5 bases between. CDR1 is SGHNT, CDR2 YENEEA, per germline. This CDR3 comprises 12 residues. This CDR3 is CASSLDRHEQFF. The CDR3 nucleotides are TGTGCCAGCAGCTTAGACAGGCATGAGCAGTTCTTC.

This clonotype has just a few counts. CDR3: CASSTQQGRGGYTF. CDR3 bases: TGCGCCAGCAGCACACAACAGGGGAGAGGAGGCTACACCTTC. The chain is built from TRBV5-1 and TRBJ1-2, with 7 bases identical to TRBD1. CDR1 is SGHRS, CDR2 YFSETQ, per germline. Trimming removed 4 bases from V and 8 bases from J; junction bases left unmatched: 11. CDR3 size: 14 residues.

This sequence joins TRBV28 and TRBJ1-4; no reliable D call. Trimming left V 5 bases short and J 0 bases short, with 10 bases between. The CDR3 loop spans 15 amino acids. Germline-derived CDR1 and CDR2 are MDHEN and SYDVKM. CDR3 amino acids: CASSTVDATNEKLFF. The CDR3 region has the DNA TGTGCCAGCAGTACCGTGGATGCAACTAATGAAAAACTGTTTTTT.